This T cell receptor (beta chain) was obtained from a study of cytomegalovirus exposure and HLA in healthy donors. CDR1 is MRHNA and CDR2 is SNTAGT in the germline V gene. Between the trimmed V and J ends, which lost 4 bases and 6 bases, there was a span of 20 bases. The CDR3 loop spans 16 amino acids. Vbeta (60) and Jbeta (13) primers were used in the PCR. Some clones are missing from TCRdb's copy, which holds only in-frame ones; the method was immunoSEQ multiplex PCR. Seen here are 150,000 to 200,000 clones, approximately 70% observed once, and the top ten hold about 4.7%. Each donor's status was that of a healthy bone marrow donor.

The chain uses TRBV6-4 and TRBJ2-3; D might be TRBD2 (6 bases). This TCR derives from a man between 18 and 35 years old in good health and CMV-seropositive. The sequencing sample was made of PBMCs. The CDR3: CASSALGGPSVDTQYF. CDR3 DNA sequence: TGTGCCAGCAGTGCCCTCGGAGGGCCGAGTGTGGATACGCAGTATTTT.